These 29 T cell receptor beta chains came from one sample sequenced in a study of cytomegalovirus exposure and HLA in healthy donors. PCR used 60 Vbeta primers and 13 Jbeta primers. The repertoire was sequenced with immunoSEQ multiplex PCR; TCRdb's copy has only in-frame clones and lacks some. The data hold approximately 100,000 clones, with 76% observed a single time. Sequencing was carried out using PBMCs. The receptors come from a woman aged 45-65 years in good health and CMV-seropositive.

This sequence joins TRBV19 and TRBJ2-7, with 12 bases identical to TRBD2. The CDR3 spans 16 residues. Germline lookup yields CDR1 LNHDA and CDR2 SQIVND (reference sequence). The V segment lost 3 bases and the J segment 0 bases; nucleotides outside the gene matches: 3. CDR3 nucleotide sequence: TGTGCCAGTAGTATGCGGACTAGCGGGGACTCCTACGAGCAGTACTTC. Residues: CASSMRTSGDSYEQYF.

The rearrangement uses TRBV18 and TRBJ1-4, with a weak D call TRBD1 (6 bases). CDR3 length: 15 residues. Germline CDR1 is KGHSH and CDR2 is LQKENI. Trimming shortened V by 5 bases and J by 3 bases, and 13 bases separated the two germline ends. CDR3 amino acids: CASSDLQGSNEKLFF. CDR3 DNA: TGTGCCAGCTCAGACCTACAGGGTTCTAATGAAAAACTGTTTTTT.

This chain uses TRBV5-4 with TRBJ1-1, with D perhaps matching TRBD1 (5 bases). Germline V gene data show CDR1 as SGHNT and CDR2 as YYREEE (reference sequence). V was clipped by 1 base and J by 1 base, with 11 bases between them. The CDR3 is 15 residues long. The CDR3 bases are TGTGCCAGCAGCTTGAGTAGGCAGGGGAACACTGAAGCTTTCTTT. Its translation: CASSLSRQGNTEAFF.

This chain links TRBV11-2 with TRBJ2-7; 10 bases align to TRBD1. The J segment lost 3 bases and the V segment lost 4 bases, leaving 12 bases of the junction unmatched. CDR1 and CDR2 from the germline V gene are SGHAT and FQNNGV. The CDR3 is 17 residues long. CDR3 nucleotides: TGTGCCAGCAGCTACTACCGGGACAGGGGATTCGGCTACGAGCAGTACTTC. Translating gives CASSYYRDRGFGYEQYF.

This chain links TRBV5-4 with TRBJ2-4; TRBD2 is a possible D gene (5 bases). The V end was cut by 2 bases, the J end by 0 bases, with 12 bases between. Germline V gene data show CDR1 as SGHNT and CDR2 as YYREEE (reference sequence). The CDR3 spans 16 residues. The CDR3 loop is CASSLNSGIAKNIQYF. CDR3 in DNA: TGTGCCAGCAGCTTAAACTCCGGGATAGCCAAAAACATTCAGTACTTC.

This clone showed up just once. The CDR3, as DNA: TGTGCCAGCTCAAGAGGATACCAAGAGACCCAGTACTTC. Its translation: CASSRGYQETQYF. The chain employs TRBV18 and TRBJ2-5; no definite D call. V gave up 5 bases and J gave up 0 bases, with 7 bases separating them. This CDR3 spans 13 amino acids. Germline V gives CDR1 KGHSH, CDR2 LQKENI.

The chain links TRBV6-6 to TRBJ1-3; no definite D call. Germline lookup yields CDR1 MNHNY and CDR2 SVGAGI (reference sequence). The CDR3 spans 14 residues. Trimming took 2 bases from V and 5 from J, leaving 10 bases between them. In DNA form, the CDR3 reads TGTGCCAGCAGTTACGAAGTTCTAAGAAACACCATATATTTT. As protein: CASSYEVLRNTIYF.

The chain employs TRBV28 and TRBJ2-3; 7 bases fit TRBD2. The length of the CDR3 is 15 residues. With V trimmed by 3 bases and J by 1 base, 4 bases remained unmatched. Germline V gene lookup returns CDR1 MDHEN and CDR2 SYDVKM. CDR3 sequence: CASSLPTSGTDTQYF. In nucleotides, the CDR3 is TGTGCCAGCAGTTTGCCTACTAGCGGCACAGATACGCAGTATTTT.

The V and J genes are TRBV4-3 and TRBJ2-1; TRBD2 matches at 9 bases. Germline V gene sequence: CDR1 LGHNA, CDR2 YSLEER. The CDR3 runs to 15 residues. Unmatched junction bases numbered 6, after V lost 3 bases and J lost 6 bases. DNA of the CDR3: TGCGCCAGCAGCCAGGAGGGCGGGAGGGCCAATGAGCAGTTCTTC. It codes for CASSQEGGRANEQFF.

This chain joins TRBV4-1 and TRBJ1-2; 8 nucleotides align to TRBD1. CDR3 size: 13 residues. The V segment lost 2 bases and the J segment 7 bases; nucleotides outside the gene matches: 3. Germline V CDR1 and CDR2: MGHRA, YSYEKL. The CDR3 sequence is CASSQQTGAGYTF. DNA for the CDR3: TGCGCCAGCAGCCAACAGACAGGGGCTGGCTACACCTTC.

The CDR3 coding sequence is TGTGCCAGAAGCTTGAGCCACGGGGAGGAGACTGAAGCTTTCTTT. Translating it yields CARSLSHGEETEAFF. V gene TRBV5-3 combines with J gene TRBJ1-1; D is unresolved. TRBV5-3 is filed as an ORF, its function uncertain. The length of the CDR3 is 15 residues. The germline V and J ends were trimmed by 1 base and 5 bases, with 15 bases remaining between them.

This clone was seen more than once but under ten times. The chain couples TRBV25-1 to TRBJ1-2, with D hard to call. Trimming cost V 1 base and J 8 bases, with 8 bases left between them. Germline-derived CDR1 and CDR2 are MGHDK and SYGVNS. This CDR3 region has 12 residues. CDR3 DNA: TGTGCCAGCAGTGAATTGGGAGTGGGCTACACCTTC. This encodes CASSELGVGYTF.

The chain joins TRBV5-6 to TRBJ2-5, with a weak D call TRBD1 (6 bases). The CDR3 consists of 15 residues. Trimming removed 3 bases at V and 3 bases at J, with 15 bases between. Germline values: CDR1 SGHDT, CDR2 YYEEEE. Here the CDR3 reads CASSYTGTPEETQYF. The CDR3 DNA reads TGTGCCAGCAGCTACACCGGGACACCGGAAGAGACCCAGTACTTC.

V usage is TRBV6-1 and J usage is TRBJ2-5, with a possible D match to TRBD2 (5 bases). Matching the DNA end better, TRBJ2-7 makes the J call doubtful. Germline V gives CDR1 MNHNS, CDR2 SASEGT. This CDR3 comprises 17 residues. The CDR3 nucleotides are TGTGCCAGCAGTGAAGTCTCTGGACTCCAAGACTACTACGAGCAGTACTTC. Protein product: CASSEVSGLQDYYEQYF.

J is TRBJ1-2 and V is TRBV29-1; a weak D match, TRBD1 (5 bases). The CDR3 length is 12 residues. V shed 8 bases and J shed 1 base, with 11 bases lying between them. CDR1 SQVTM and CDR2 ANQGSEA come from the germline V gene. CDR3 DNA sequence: TGCAGCTCTGGGGGGAGTAACTATGGCTACACCTTC. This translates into CSSGGSNYGYTF. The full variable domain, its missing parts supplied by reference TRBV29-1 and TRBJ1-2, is SAVISQKPSRDICQRGTSLTIQCQVDSQVTMMFWYRQQPGQSLTLIATANQGSEATYESGFVIDKFPISRPNLTFSTLTVSNMSPEDSSIYLCSSGGSNYGYTFGSGTRLTVV.

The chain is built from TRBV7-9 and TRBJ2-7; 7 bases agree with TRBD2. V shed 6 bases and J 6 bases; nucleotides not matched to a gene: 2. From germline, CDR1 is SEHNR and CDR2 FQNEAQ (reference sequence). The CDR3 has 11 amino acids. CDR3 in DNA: TGTGCCAGCAGGGGGGAGGGCGAGCAGTACTTC. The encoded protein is CASRGEGEQYF.

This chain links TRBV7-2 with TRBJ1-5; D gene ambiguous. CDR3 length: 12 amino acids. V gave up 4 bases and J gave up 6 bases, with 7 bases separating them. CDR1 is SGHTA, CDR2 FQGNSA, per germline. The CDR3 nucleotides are TGTGCCAGCAGCTCAGAAGTTCAGCCCCAGCATTTT. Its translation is CASSSEVQPQHF.

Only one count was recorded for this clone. In nucleotides, the CDR3 is TGTGCCAGTAGTATCGGGACAGGGGGGAACACTGAAGCTTTCTTT. Amino acid sequence: CASSIGTGGNTEAFF. The rearrangement joins TRBV19 to TRBJ1-1; 11 nucleotides match TRBD1. This CDR3 spans 15 amino acids. Germline V gene sequence: CDR1 LNHDA, CDR2 SQIVND (reference sequence). V shed 3 bases, J shed 1 base, and the junction held 1 base outside the gene matches.

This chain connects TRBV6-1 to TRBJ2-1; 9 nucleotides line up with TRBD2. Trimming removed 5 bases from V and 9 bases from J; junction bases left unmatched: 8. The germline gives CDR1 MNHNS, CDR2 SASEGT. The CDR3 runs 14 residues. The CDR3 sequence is CASSFSGTSTEQFF. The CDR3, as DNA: TGTGCCAGCAGTTTCTCCGGGACTAGCACTGAGCAGTTCTTC.

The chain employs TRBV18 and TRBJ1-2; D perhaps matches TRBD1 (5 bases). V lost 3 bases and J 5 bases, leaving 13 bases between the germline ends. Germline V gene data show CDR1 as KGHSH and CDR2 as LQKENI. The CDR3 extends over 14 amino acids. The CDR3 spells CASSPGGTDYGYTF. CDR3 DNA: TGTGCCAGCTCACCTGGCGGGACGGATTATGGCTACACCTTC.

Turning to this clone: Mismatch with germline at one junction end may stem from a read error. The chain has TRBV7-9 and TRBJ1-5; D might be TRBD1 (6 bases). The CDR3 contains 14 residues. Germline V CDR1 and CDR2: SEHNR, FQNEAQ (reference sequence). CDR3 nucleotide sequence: TGTTCCAGCAGCTCCACAGGGCCCAATCAGCCCCAGCATTTT. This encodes CSSSSTGPNQPQHF.

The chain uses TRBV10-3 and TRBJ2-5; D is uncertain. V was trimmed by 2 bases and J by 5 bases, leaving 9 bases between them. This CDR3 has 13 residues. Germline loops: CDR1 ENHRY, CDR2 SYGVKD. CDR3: CAISEVQSETQYF. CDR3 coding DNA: TGTGCCATCAGTGAGGTTCAGTCGGAGACCCAGTACTTC.

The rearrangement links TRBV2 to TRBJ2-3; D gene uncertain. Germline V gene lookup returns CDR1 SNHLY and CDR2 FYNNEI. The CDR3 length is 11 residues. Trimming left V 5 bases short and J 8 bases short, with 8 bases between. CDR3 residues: CASSLVGTQYF. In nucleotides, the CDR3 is TGTGCCAGCAGTCTAGTAGGTACGCAGTATTTT.

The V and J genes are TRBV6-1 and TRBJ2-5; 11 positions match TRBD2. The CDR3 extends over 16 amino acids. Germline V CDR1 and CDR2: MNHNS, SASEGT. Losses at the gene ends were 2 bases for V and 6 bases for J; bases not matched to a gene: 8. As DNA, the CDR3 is TGTGCCAGCAGTGAACTTGGTAGCGGGGGGGCCCAGACCCAGTACTTC. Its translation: CASSELGSGGAQTQYF.

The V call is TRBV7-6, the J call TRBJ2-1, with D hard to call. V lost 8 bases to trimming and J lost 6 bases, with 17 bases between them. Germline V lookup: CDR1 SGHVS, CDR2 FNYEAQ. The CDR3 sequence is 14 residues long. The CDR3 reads CASELVRDSNEQFF. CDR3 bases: TGTGCCAGCGAATTAGTCCGAGACTCCAATGAGCAGTTCTTC.

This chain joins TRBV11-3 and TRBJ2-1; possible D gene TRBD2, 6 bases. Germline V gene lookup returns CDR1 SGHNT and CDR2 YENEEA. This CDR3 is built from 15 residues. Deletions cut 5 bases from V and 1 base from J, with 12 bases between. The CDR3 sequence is CASSPSGTSYNEQFF. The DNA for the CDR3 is TGTGCCAGCAGCCCATCCGGGACTTCCTACAATGAGCAGTTCTTC.

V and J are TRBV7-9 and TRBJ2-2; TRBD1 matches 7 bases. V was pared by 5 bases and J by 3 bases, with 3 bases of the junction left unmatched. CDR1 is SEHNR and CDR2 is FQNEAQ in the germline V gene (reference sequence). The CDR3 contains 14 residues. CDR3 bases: TGTGCCAGCAGCCCGGACAGGTACACCGGGGAGCTGTTTTTT. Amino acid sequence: CASSPDRYTGELFF.

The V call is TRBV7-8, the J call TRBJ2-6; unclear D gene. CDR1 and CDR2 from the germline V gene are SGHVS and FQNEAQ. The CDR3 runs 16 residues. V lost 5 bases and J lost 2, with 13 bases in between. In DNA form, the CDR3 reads TGTGCCAGCAGCCCTTATCGCCCGGCTGGGGCCAACGTCCTGACTTTC. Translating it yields CASSPYRPAGANVLTF. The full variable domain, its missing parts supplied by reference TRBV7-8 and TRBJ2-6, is GAGVSQSPRYKVAKRGQDVALRCDPISGHVSLFWYQQALGQGPEFLTYFQNEAQLDKSGLPSDRFFAERPEGSVSTLKIQRTQQEDSAVYLCASSPYRPAGANVLTFGAGSRLTVL.

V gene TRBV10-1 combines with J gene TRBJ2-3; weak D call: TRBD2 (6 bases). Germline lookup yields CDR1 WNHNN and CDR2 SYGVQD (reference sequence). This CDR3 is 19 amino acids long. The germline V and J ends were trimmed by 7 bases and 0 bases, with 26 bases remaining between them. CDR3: CASNPYGDFYMASTDTQYF. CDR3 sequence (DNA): TGCGCCAGCAATCCTTACGGGGACTTTTACATGGCTAGCACAGATACGCAGTATTTT.